These 7 T cell receptor beta chains were all obtained from the same sample, sequenced in a study of cytomegalovirus exposure and HLA in healthy donors. Both 60 Vbeta primers and 13 Jbeta primers went into the PCR. Measured with immunoSEQ multiplex PCR; TCRdb has only the in-frame clones, and not every one. There are 90,000 to 120,000 clones in the sample; roughly 80% occur only once, and approximately 2.2% lies in the top ten. Sequencing used PBMCs. These receptors were taken from a man aged 25-45 years in good health and CMV-seronegative.

This chain joins TRBV2 and TRBJ2-1, with 9 bases identical to TRBD1. This CDR3 spans 17 amino acids. The germline gives CDR1 SNHLY, CDR2 FYNNEI. V was clipped by 0 bases and J by 6 bases; unmatched bases: 9. Here the CDR3 reads CASSEALPGTGLNEQFF. DNA of the CDR3: TGTGCCAGCAGTGAAGCGCTTCCCGGGACAGGGCTCAATGAGCAGTTCTTC.

The V call is TRBV5-1, the J call TRBJ1-1, with a weak D call TRBD1 (6 bases). This CDR3 region has 13 residues. V lost 5 bases, J lost 5 bases, and 13 bases lay in between. Germline CDR1 and CDR2: SGHRS and YFSETQ. CDR3 sequence reads: CASSYQGRTEAFF. CDR3 nucleotide sequence: TGCGCCAGCAGTTACCAGGGGCGAACTGAAGCTTTCTTT.

The chain recombines TRBV10-1 with TRBJ1-2; D is perhaps TRBD1 (6 bases). With 4 bases removed from V and 13 bases from J, the gap between germline ends came to 16 bases. CDR1 is WNHNN and CDR2 is SYGVQD in the germline V gene (reference sequence). The CDR3 spans 12 residues. CDR3 DNA: TGCGCCAGCAGTGGTTTTACAGGGCCATCCACCTTC. Translation gives CASSGFTGPSTF.

The chain is built from TRBV5-1 and TRBJ2-7, with 8 bases matching TRBD1. Germline V gene data show CDR1 as SGHRS and CDR2 as YFSETQ. This CDR3 has 15 amino acids. V lost 1 base and J lost 1; bases outside the gene matches: 4. The CDR3 reads CASSLLQGGSYEQYF. The CDR3 region has the DNA TGCGCCAGCAGCTTGTTACAGGGGGGTTCCTACGAGCAGTACTTC.

The chain links TRBV9 to TRBJ2-1, with D unclear. Trimming removed 4 bases at V and 1 base at J, with 15 bases between. Per germline, CDR1 SGDLS and CDR2 YYNGEE. CDR3 length: 16 amino acids. CDR3 nucleotides: TGTGCCAGCAGCCCCCAGACGAGCGTTTCCTACAATGAGCAGTTCTTC. Residues: CASSPQTSVSYNEQFF.

The chain couples TRBV4-2 to TRBJ2-7; 10 nucleotides match TRBD2. This CDR3 region has 17 residues. CDR1 and CDR2 from the germline V gene are LGHNA and YNFKEQ. V gave up 4 bases and J gave up 4 bases; unmatched junction bases: 13. As DNA, the CDR3 is TGTGCCAGCAGCCTCAGGGGGACTAGCGAGATTATTTACGAGCAGTACTTC. Its translation is CASSLRGTSEIIYEQYF.

The table lists this clone with a count of one. The chain joins TRBV13 to TRBJ2-7; 10 bases align to TRBD1. This CDR3 has 14 amino acids. Germline V CDR1 and CDR2: PRHDT, FYEKMQ (reference sequence). The junction had 6 bases not matched to a gene; V was cut back by 3 bases and J by 7 bases. The CDR3 DNA reads as TGTGCCAGCAGCTTGGGGACAGGGGTCGGTGAGCAGTACTTC. Its protein is CASSLGTGVGEQYF.